The 31 T cell receptor beta chains reported below all come from one sample, sequenced in a study of T cell responses to AZD1222 COVID-19 vaccine. TCRdb's copy holds only in-frame clones and misses some; the assay was immunoSEQ multiplex PCR. This table has some 92,000 clones, approximately 90% appearing once. Sequences were derived from peripheral blood, sampled on day 0 of AZD1222 vaccination. The receptors derive from an adult in good health.

This clone has a single count. The J gene is TRBJ2-1, the V gene TRBV6-5, with 11 bases lining up with TRBD2. The CDR3 loop spans 16 amino acids. J lost 5 bases, V lost 2 bases, and 5 bases had no gene match. Per germline, CDR1 MNHEY and CDR2 SVGAGI. CDR3 protein: CASSYVTSGRNNEQFF. The CDR3 DNA is TGTGCCAGCAGTTACGTTACTAGCGGGAGAAACAATGAGCAGTTCTTC.

J is TRBJ2-3 and V is TRBV7-9, with unresolved D. The V and J ends lost 3 bases and 1 base respectively, with 14 bases between them. This CDR3 is built from 16 residues. Per the germline V gene, CDR1 is SEHNR and CDR2 is FQNEAQ (reference sequence). This CDR3 is CASSFPRSQGTDTQYF. In DNA, the CDR3 is TGTGCCAGCAGCTTCCCCCGTAGCCAGGGCACAGATACGCAGTATTTT.

This clone was seen once. V and J are TRBV30 and TRBJ2-1; the D is unclear. Trimming stripped 3 bases from V and 8 bases from J, with 14 bases between. Germline CDR1 reads GTSNPN; CDR2 reads SVGIG (reference sequence). This CDR3 region has 13 residues. This chain's CDR3 is CAWRETGFDEQFF. The CDR3 coding sequence is TGTGCCTGGAGAGAGACGGGCTTTGATGAGCAGTTCTTC. Full variable domain (outside the CDR3, taken from reference TRBV30 and TRBJ2-1): SQTIHQWPATLVQPVGSPLSLECTVEGTSNPNLYWYRQAAGRGLQLLFYSVGIGQISSEVPQNLSASRPQDRQFILSSKKLLLSDSGFYLCAWRETGFDEQFFGPGTRLTVL.

This chain uses TRBV7-3 with TRBJ2-7; 13 bases fit TRBD2. Germline assignment: CDR1 SGHTA and CDR2 FQGTGA. This CDR3 is built from 15 residues. J was trimmed by 4 bases and V by 5 bases; bases with no gene match: 5. In DNA, the CDR3 is TGTGCCAGCAGCATCGGGACTAGCGGGAAGTACGAGCAGTACTTC. Protein product: CASSIGTSGKYEQYF.

V gene TRBV4-3 combines with J gene TRBJ2-1; 9 nucleotides line up with TRBD2. Germline CDR1 and CDR2: LGHNA and YSLEER. CDR3 length: 17 residues. The ends lost 1 base at V and 4 bases at J; junction bases unmatched: 8. The CDR3 DNA is TGCGCCAGCAGCCAAGCCATAGCGGGAGTCAGGTACAATGAGCAGTTCTTC. Its translation is CASSQAIAGVRYNEQFF.

The chain joins TRBV27 to TRBJ1-1, with D hard to call. Germline V gene lookup returns CDR1 MNHEY and CDR2 SMNVEV (reference sequence). Trimming removed 0 bases at V and 5 bases at J, with 10 bases between. The CDR3 runs 14 residues. CDR3 nucleotide sequence: TGTGCCAGCAGTTTATCGGGGTTGCGAACTGAAGCTTTCTTT. This translates into CASSLSGLRTEAFF.

The J gene is TRBJ1-1, the V gene TRBV25-1, with 12 bases identical to TRBD1. The V gene's germline CDR1 is MGHDK and CDR2 SYGVNS. V was clipped by 3 bases and J by 0 bases; unmatched bases: 2. This CDR3 has 16 amino acids. The CDR3 sequence: CASSDGTGGVNTEAFF. CDR3 nucleotide sequence: TGTGCCAGCAGTGACGGGACAGGGGGCGTGAACACTGAAGCTTTCTTT.

The V gene is TRBV27, the J gene TRBJ1-2; TRBD1 might be the D (6 bases). In germline, CDR1 is MNHEY, CDR2 SMNVEV (reference sequence). Trimming stripped 2 bases from V and 7 bases from J, with 14 bases between. The CDR3 consists of 14 residues. The CDR3 region is CASSLGGGLSGYTF. CDR3 DNA sequence: TGTGCCAGCAGTTTAGGGGGCGGTCTGAGTGGCTACACCTTC.

The chain is built from TRBV28 and TRBJ1-2, with D possibly being TRBD1 (5 bases). Germline assignment: CDR1 MDHEN and CDR2 SYDVKM. Trimming cost V 5 bases and J 2 bases, with 12 bases left between them. CDR3 length: 14 amino acids. The CDR3 region has the DNA TGTGCCAGCAGTGTCGACAGTCTCAACTATGGCTACACCTTC. Translation: CASSVDSLNYGYTF.

This clone was seen only once. The genes are TRBV3-1 (or the pseudogene TRBV3-2) and TRBJ1-1; D uncertain. V lost 5 bases, J lost 5 bases, and 9 bases lay in between. This CDR3 has 12 amino acids. Germline V gene lookup returns CDR1 LGHDT and CDR2 YNNKEL (reference sequence). This chain's CDR3 is CASSEINTEAFF. CDR3 sequence (DNA): TGTGCCAGCAGCGAAATTAATACTGAAGCTTTCTTT.

The chain couples TRBV4-1 to TRBJ1-4; D not certain. Germline values: CDR1 MGHRA, CDR2 YSYEKL. The V gene lost 3 bases and the J gene lost 0 bases, with 11 bases spanning the gap. The CDR3 has 16 residues. The CDR3 spells CASSQTFGATNEKLFF. The CDR3 DNA sequence: TGCGCCAGCAGCCAGACCTTTGGGGCAACTAATGAAAAACTGTTTTTT.

The genes are TRBV19 and TRBJ1-5; D might be TRBD1 (6 bases). Looked up from germline, CDR1 is LNHDA and CDR2 is SQIVND (reference sequence). The CDR3 has 13 amino acids. V lost 3 bases and J 6 bases, leaving 9 bases between the germline ends. As DNA, the CDR3 is TGTGCCAGTAGTATCCGGGGGCTTCAGCCCCAGCATTTT. The encoded protein is CASSIRGLQPQHF.

The rearrangement uses TRBV10-1 and TRBJ2-1; no clear D. V shed 6 bases and J shed 1 base, with 13 bases lying between them. Germline V gene lookup returns CDR1 WNHNN and CDR2 SYGVQD (reference sequence). There are 15 residues in the CDR3. Here the CDR3 reads CASRLLPISYNEQFF. In DNA form, the CDR3 reads TGCGCCAGCAGGCTTCTACCTATATCCTACAATGAGCAGTTCTTC.

The chain carries TRBV4-1 and TRBJ1-1; TRBD1 might be the D (5 bases). Germline V gene data show CDR1 as MGHRA and CDR2 as YSYEKL. Trimming took 2 bases from V and 1 from J, leaving 14 bases between them. The CDR3 covers 16 residues. The CDR3 coding sequence is TGCGCCAGCAGCCAAACGGGGGATGAAGGGAACACTGAAGCTTTCTTT. Protein: CASSQTGDEGNTEAFF.

The CDR3 reads CASSFGQGINEQYF. The CDR3 nucleotides read TGTGCCAGCAGCTTCGGACAGGGGATAAACGAGCAGTACTTC. The V and J genes are TRBV7-3 and TRBJ2-7, with 9 bases lining up with TRBD1. Germline-derived CDR1 and CDR2 are SGHTA and FQGTGA. CDR3 length equals 14 residues. V trimming: 3 bases; J trimming: 5 bases; junction bases outside the gene matches: 5.

The rearrangement links TRBV6-6 to TRBJ2-1; D is perhaps TRBD1 (6 bases). Trimming took 2 bases from V and 2 from J, leaving 13 bases between them. The CDR3 runs 16 residues. The germline CDR1 and CDR2 sequences are MNHNY and SVGAGI (reference sequence). In nucleotides, the CDR3 is TGTGCCAGCAGTTACCGAACAGGGAGCCCCTACAATGAGCAGTTCTTC. Translated, it gives CASSYRTGSPYNEQFF.

This chain joins TRBV7-8 and TRBJ1-1, with a weak D call TRBD1 (6 bases). Germline CDR1 is SGHVS and CDR2 is FQNEAQ. The CDR3 sequence is 17 residues long. The ends were cut back, 0 bases at V and 5 bases at J, with 19 bases in the middle. CDR3 nucleotides: TGTGCCAGCAGCTTAGCAGGTACAGGGAGGGGTAGGACTGAAGCTTTCTTT. Protein sequence: CASSLAGTGRGRTEAFF. The variable domain in full, completed from reference TRBV7-8 and TRBJ1-1, reads GAGVSQSPRYKVAKRGQDVALRCDPISGHVSLFWYQQALGQGPEFLTYFQNEAQLDKSGLPSDRFFAERPEGSVSTLKIQRTQQEDSAVYLCASSLAGTGRGRTEAFFGQGTRLTVV.

This CDR3 is CASSRDPTNGYTF. The CDR3 DNA reads TGCGCCAGCAGTCGGGACCCAACTAACGGCTACACCTTC. The chain is built from TRBV5-1 and TRBJ1-2; D is perhaps TRBD1 (5 bases). Between the trimmed V and J ends, which lost 5 bases and 8 bases, there was a span of 16 bases. In germline, CDR1 is SGHRS, CDR2 YFSETQ. The CDR3 sequence is 13 residues long.

This chain links TRBV27 with TRBJ1-2; weak D call: TRBD1 (6 bases). The germline gives CDR1 MNHEY, CDR2 SMNVEV (reference sequence). V was clipped by 1 base and J by 6 bases, with 15 bases between them. The CDR3 has 15 amino acids. For the CDR3, the DNA is TGTGCCAGCAGTTTATTCCCGGGACACCCTAATGGCTACACCTTC. As protein: CASSLFPGHPNGYTF.

This chain uses TRBV7-2 with TRBJ1-2, with 7 bases aligning to TRBD1. CDR1 is SGHTA, CDR2 FQGNSA, per germline. The CDR3 has 13 amino acids. V dropped 1 base and J dropped 4; count of bases not matched to a gene: 0. The CDR3 DNA reads TGTGCCAGCAGCTTAGGACAGGGCTATGGCTACACCTTC. Protein sequence: CASSLGQGYGYTF.

The chain combines TRBV7-6 with TRBJ2-2; D unresolved. Between the trimmed V and J ends, which lost 1 base and 7 bases, there was a span of 7 bases. The germline gives CDR1 SGHVS, CDR2 FNYEAQ. The CDR3 runs 13 residues. CDR3 amino acids: CASSLESGGELFF. The CDR3 DNA is TGTGCCAGCAGCTTAGAGTCGGGCGGGGAGCTGTTTTTT. Looking up the rest from reference TRBV7-6 and TRBJ2-2 gives the full variable domain: GAGVSQSPRYKVTKRGQDVALRCDPISGHVSLYWYRQALGQGPEFLTYFNYEAQQDKSGLPNDRFSAERPEGSISTLTIQRTEQRDSAMYRCASSLESGGELFFGEGSRLTVL.

This chain joins TRBV28 and TRBJ2-3; 10 bases are a match to TRBD1. With 3 bases clipped from V and 8 bases from J, the junction kept 11 bases outside the gene matches. CDR1 is MDHEN and CDR2 is SYDVKM in the germline V gene. This CDR3 region has 16 residues. CDR3: CASSFRGTGAVGTQYF. DNA of the CDR3: TGTGCCAGCAGTTTTCGAGGGACAGGGGCGGTGGGTACGCAGTATTTT.

V is TRBV4-2 and J is TRBJ1-5; D remains unclear. Looked up from germline, CDR1 is LGHNA and CDR2 is YNFKEQ. V was clipped by 3 bases and J by 3 bases, with 9 bases between them. The CDR3 length is 14 residues. CDR3 DNA: TGTGCCAGCAGCCAGGTAGTGGCCAATCAGCCCCAGCATTTT. It translates to CASSQVVANQPQHF.

The rearrangement uses TRBV6-2 or TRBV6-3 and TRBJ2-7; the D gene is possibly TRBD2 (6 bases). Germline values: CDR1 MNHEY, CDR2 SVGEGT. The CDR3 runs to 17 residues. V was clipped by 2 bases and J by 2 bases, with 19 bases between them. The CDR3 loop is CASSYTEFSGTTYEQYF. The CDR3, as DNA: TGTGCCAGCAGTTACACCGAGTTTAGCGGCACAACCTACGAGCAGTACTTC.

The chain is built from TRBV24-1 and TRBJ2-5, with a weak D call TRBD2 (6 bases). The CDR3 covers 14 residues. Looked up from germline, CDR1 is KGHDR and CDR2 is SFDVKD. The V end was cut by 5 bases, the J end by 0 bases, with 9 bases between. The CDR3 bases are TGTGCCACCAGTGGGGGGAGGTACCAAGAGACCCAGTACTTC. Translation gives CATSGGRYQETQYF.

The V call is TRBV30, the J call TRBJ1-5, with 7 bases aligning to TRBD1. Unmatched junction bases numbered 7, after V lost 5 bases and J lost 3 bases. This CDR3 is built from 14 residues. The V gene's germline CDR1 is GTSNPN and CDR2 SVGIG (reference sequence). The CDR3 sequence: CAWGAGTANQPQHF. The CDR3 region has the DNA TGTGCCTGGGGAGCCGGGACAGCCAATCAGCCCCAGCATTTT. Based on the CDR3 plus reference TRBV30 and TRBJ1-5, the full variable domain is SQTIHQWPATLVQPVGSPLSLECTVEGTSNPNLYWYRQAAGRGLQLLFYSVGIGQISSEVPQNLSASRPQDRQFILSSKKLLLSDSGFYLCAWGAGTANQPQHFGDGTRLSIL.

The chain combines TRBV29-1 with TRBJ2-4, with a weak D call TRBD2 (5 bases). Germline loops: CDR1 SQVTM, CDR2 ANQGSEA. The CDR3 contains 17 residues. With 0 bases removed from V and 3 bases from J, the gap between germline ends came to 18 bases. The CDR3 reads CSVEDRKGVKGKNIQYF. For the CDR3, the DNA is TGCAGCGTTGAAGATCGAAAGGGAGTTAAGGGCAAAAACATTCAGTACTTC.

The V call is TRBV28, the J call TRBJ1-2; no reliable D call. V was cut by 6 bases and J by 0 bases, with 14 bases left in between. The germline CDR1 and CDR2 sequences are MDHEN and SYDVKM. CDR3 size: 15 residues. The CDR3 is CASRHNQRSNYGYTF. As DNA, the CDR3 is TGTGCCAGCAGGCATAATCAGCGTTCTAACTATGGCTACACCTTC.

The chain uses TRBV5-1 and TRBJ1-3; the match to TRBD1 covers 9 bases. Germline lookup yields CDR1 SGHRS and CDR2 YFSETQ. This CDR3 is built from 18 residues. Germline trimming cut 3 bases from V and 0 bases from J; bases unmatched to any gene: 10. CDR3 nucleotides: TGCGCCAGCAGCTCAGGATCTGGGACAGGGATCTCTGGAAACACCATATATTTT. It encodes CASSSGSGTGISGNTIYF.

The V gene is TRBV7-9, the J gene TRBJ2-4; D gene ambiguous. The CDR3 contains 13 residues. Trimming took off 0 bases at V and 6 bases at J, with 6 bases between the two ends. Germline assignment: CDR1 SEHNR and CDR2 FQNEAQ (reference sequence). CDR3 nucleotide sequence: TGTGCCAGCAGCTTAGCCTTAGGAAACATTCAGTACTTC. It is translated as CASSLALGNIQYF.

This clone has a single count. The chain carries TRBV11-2 and TRBJ2-7; possible D gene TRBD1, 6 bases. V shed 2 bases and J shed 3 bases, with 14 bases lying between them. The CDR3 spans 15 residues. Germline V gives CDR1 SGHAT, CDR2 FQNNGV. DNA of the CDR3: TGTGCCAGCAGCTTACGATGGGACAAAAACTACGAGCAGTACTTC. Translating gives CASSLRWDKNYEQYF. Looking up the rest from reference TRBV11-2 and TRBJ2-7 gives the full variable domain: EAGVAQSPRYKIIEKRQSVAFWCNPISGHATLYWYQQILGQGPKLLIQFQNNGVVDDSQLPKDRFSAERLKGVDSTLKIQPAKLEDSAVYLCASSLRWDKNYEQYFGPGTRLTVT.